Shown below are 9 T cell receptor beta chains from a single sample sequenced in a study of molecular identifiers for immune sequencing clone quantification. Via MiXCR, TCRdb re-called the PCR reads, giving one row per CDR3 protein. Among almost 20,000 distinct CDR3 sequences, 20% to 25% were seen once, and the ten largest hold approximately 6.8%. Material for sequencing was naive CD8+ T cells from blood, with Jurkat cell RNA spiked in. Subset specified: FACS-sorted CD8+CD4-CCR7+CD45RA+ naive T cells. These receptors were collected from a human donor in good health. Some libraries in this study had Jurkat cell RNA spiked in.

The table lists this clonotype with many counts. The CDR3 DNA sequence: TGTGCCAGCAGACCACGACAGCTCGGGGAGCTGTTTTTT. The encoded protein is CASRPRQLGELFF. This rearrangement joins TRBV12-3 or TRBV12-4 to TRBJ2-2; D may be TRBD1 (5 bases). This CDR3 is built from 13 residues. The V end was cut by 6 bases, the J end by 7 bases, with 12 bases between.

In this sample, this clonotype turned up a few times. The chain couples TRBV28 to TRBJ2-7; D may be TRBD1 or TRBD2 (5 bases each). Trimming shortened V by 6 bases and J by 5 bases, and 23 bases separated the two germline ends. The CDR3 contains 16 residues. Looked up from germline, CDR1 is MDHEN and CDR2 is SYDVKM. CDR3 DNA: TGTGCCAGCAGCCCCCAGATGGGGACCCAGAGAAACGAGCAGTACTTC. Translated: CASSPQMGTQRNEQYF.

The chain has TRBV28 and TRBJ2-7; D gene uncertain. This CDR3 has 12 amino acids. CDR1 is MDHEN, CDR2 SYDVKM, per germline. The V end lost 5 bases, the J end lost 6 bases, and 11 bases lay between the germline ends. The chain's CDR3 is CASSPRSFEQYF. DNA of the CDR3: TGTGCCAGCAGTCCTAGGTCGTTCGAGCAGTACTTC.

This clonotype is classed as medium-sized. The chain joins TRBV7-9 to TRBJ1-4, with 8 nucleotides matching TRBD1. Looked up from germline, CDR1 is SEHNR and CDR2 is FQNEAQ (reference sequence). This CDR3 region has 15 residues. V lost 5 bases to trimming and J lost 6 bases; unmatched junction nucleotides: 8. DNA of the CDR3: TGTGCCAGCAGCCCTAATACAGGGGGTTATGAAAAACTGTTTTTT. It encodes CASSPNTGGYEKLFF.

In its sample, this clonotype was seen many times. J is TRBJ1-5 and V is TRBV6-5, with D perhaps matching TRBD1 (5 bases). V lost 2 bases and J lost 7, with 9 bases in between. The germline CDR1 and CDR2 sequences are MNHEY and SVGAGI. The CDR3 totals 13 residues. Here the CDR3 reads CASSYGTLQPQHF. Written as DNA, the CDR3 is TGTGCCAGCAGTTACGGGACCTTACAGCCCCAGCATTTT.

The rearrangement uses TRBV7-2 and TRBJ2-3; D not certain. The CDR3 contains 12 residues. The V and J ends lost 6 bases and 2 bases respectively, with 6 bases between them. Looked up from germline, CDR1 is SGHTA and CDR2 is FQGNSA. The CDR3 DNA sequence: TGTGCCAGCAGATTCGACACAGATACGCAGTATTTT. This codes for CASRFDTDTQYF.

Only a few counts were recorded for this clonotype. The rearrangement uses TRBV5-4 and TRBJ2-7; no reliable D call. The ends were cut back, 4 bases at V and 2 bases at J, with 10 bases in the middle. This CDR3 comprises 13 residues. The V gene's germline CDR1 is SGHNT and CDR2 YYREEE (reference sequence). The DNA of the CDR3 is TGTGCCAGCAGCCCTGGACCTACCTACGAGCAGTACTTC. Its translation: CASSPGPTYEQYF. The variable domain in full, completed from reference TRBV5-4 and TRBJ2-7, reads ETGVTQSPTHLIKTRGQQVTLRCSSQSGHNTVSWYQQALGQGPQFIFQYYREEENGRGNFPPRFSGLQFPNYSSELNVNALELDDSALYLCASSPGPTYEQYFGPGTRLTVT.

In the case of this clonotype: This may arise from a read error, as a much more abundant clone is one base away. The chain combines TRBV14 with TRBJ2-1; D remains unclear. V was cut by 1 base and J by 7 bases, with 2 bases left in between. Per the germline V gene, CDR1 is SGHDN and CDR2 is FVKESK. The CDR3 has 11 residues. CDR3 in amino acids: CASSQGNEQFF. DNA of the CDR3: TGTGCCAGCAGCCAAGGGAATGAGCAGTTCTTC.

This clonotype is classed as medium-sized (0.01 to 0.1%). The chain links TRBV20-1 to TRBJ2-7, with a tentative D call TRBD2 (5 bases). There are 14 residues in the CDR3. V gave up 5 bases and J gave up 0 bases, with 14 bases separating them. CDR1 is DFQATT, CDR2 SNEGSKA, per germline (reference sequence). The chain's CDR3 is CSAPTRGRSYEQYF. The DNA for the CDR3 is TGCAGTGCTCCCACCCGGGGTCGCTCCTACGAGCAGTACTTC.